One and the same sample provided the 21 T cell receptor beta chains below, sequenced in a study of cytomegalovirus exposure and HLA in healthy donors. The study ran its PCR with 60 Vbeta and 13 Jbeta primers. The data were produced by immunoSEQ multiplex PCR, yet TCRdb's version contains in-frame clones alone and is incomplete. The repertoire table contains under 200,000 clones. Sample: PBMCs. These receptors originate from a young man in good health and CMV-seronegative.

This rearrangement joins TRBV20-1 to TRBJ1-2, with D unclear. Germline V gene sequence: CDR1 DFQATT, CDR2 SNEGSKA (reference sequence). The CDR3 extends over 11 amino acids. Trimming pared 0 bases from V and 13 bases from J, leaving 12 bases between. The CDR3 region is CSARDPEGRTF. DNA for the CDR3: TGCAGTGCTAGAGACCCCGAGGGTCGCACCTTC.

Notes on this clone: Different DNA sequences within this sample yield the same CDR3. The rearrangement joins TRBV5-1 to TRBJ2-3; the match to TRBD2 covers 10 bases. CDR3 length: 15 residues. Per germline, CDR1 SGHRS and CDR2 YFSETQ. J gave up 1 base and V 3 bases, and 2 bases lay outside the gene matches. The CDR3 DNA is TGCGCCAGCAGCTCTGGGACTAGCGGCACAGATACGCAGTATTTT. This codes for CASSSGTSGTDTQYF.

This chain connects TRBV2 to TRBJ2-7; 10 bases line up with TRBD2. Germline V gene sequence: CDR1 SNHLY, CDR2 FYNNEI. There are 15 residues in the CDR3. Unmatched junction bases numbered 6, after V lost 4 bases and J lost 3 bases. The CDR3 nucleotides are TGTGCCAGCAGTGTAAGCGGGAGGGCCTTCTACGAGCAGTACTTC. The encoded protein is CASSVSGRAFYEQYF.

The rearrangement links TRBV6-5 to TRBJ2-1, with D tentatively TRBD1 (5 bases). The CDR3 is 14 amino acids. The V and J ends lost 6 bases and 3 bases respectively, with 12 bases between them. CDR1 is MNHEY and CDR2 is SVGAGI in the germline V gene. The DNA for the CDR3 is TGTGCCAGCAGGTTGACAGAGGTCTACAATGAGCAGTTCTTC. It yields the protein CASRLTEVYNEQFF.

V is TRBV5-4 and J is TRBJ2-5; 10 bases line up with TRBD1. The germline CDR1 and CDR2 sequences are SGHNT and YYREEE (reference sequence). This CDR3 is 17 amino acids long. V lost 4 bases and J lost 3; bases outside the gene matches: 12. The CDR3 coding sequence is TGTGCCAGCAGCGGGGGACAGGGGCTACTGGGGAAAGAGACCCAGTACTTC. This translates into CASSGGQGLLGKETQYF.

This chain connects TRBV7-8 to TRBJ1-1; D gene ambiguous. CDR1 and CDR2 from the germline V gene are SGHVS and FQNEAQ. Trimming shortened V by 3 bases and J by 2 bases, and 13 bases separated the two germline ends. The CDR3 length is 15 residues. The CDR3 coding sequence is TGTGCCAGCAGCTTGATGACCGGAGGCAACACTGAAGCTTTCTTT. It codes for CASSLMTGGNTEAFF.

V and J are TRBV27 and TRBJ1-2, with D possibly being TRBD1 (6 bases). The CDR3 covers 16 residues. The V gene's germline CDR1 is MNHEY and CDR2 SMNVEV (reference sequence). Trimming cost V 3 bases and J 4 bases, with 18 bases left between them. The CDR3 is CASSFLSGTPGYGYTF. The CDR3 nucleotides are TGTGCCAGCAGTTTTCTGTCCGGGACACCCGGCTATGGCTACACCTTC.

The V gene is TRBV7-2, the J gene TRBJ1-3; D remains unclear. The germline gives CDR1 SGHTA, CDR2 FQGNSA. Trimming removed 4 bases at V and 0 bases at J, with 7 bases between. CDR3 length: 14 amino acids. The CDR3 reads CASSSHDSGNTIYF. In DNA, the CDR3 is TGTGCCAGCAGCTCACACGACTCTGGAAACACCATATATTTT.

The CDR3 coding sequence is TGTGCCAGCAGCTACCAGGGCACGCAGTTCTTC. The encoded protein is CASSYQGTQFF. V gene TRBV11-3 combines with J gene TRBJ2-1; tentatively, D is TRBD1 (5 bases). Looked up from germline, CDR1 is SGHNT and CDR2 is YENEEA. The CDR3 length is 11 residues. Trimming removed 4 bases from V and 12 bases from J, with 10 bases in between. The variable domain in full, completed from reference TRBV11-3 and TRBJ2-1, reads EAGVVQSPRYKIIEKKQPVAFWCNPISGHNTLYWYLQNLGQGPELLIRYENEEAVDDSQLPKDRFSAERLKGVDSTLKIQPAELGDSAVYLCASSYQGTQFFGPGTRLTVL.

The chain joins TRBV2 to TRBJ1-6; D remains ambiguous. Per germline, CDR1 SNHLY and CDR2 FYNNEI. Deletions cut 0 bases from V and 2 bases from J, with 5 bases between. The CDR3 spans 15 residues. The CDR3 DNA reads TGTGCCAGCAGTGAAGCCAGGACCTATAATTCACCCCTCCACTTT. Translation gives CASSEARTYNSPLHF.

The V and J genes are TRBV7-9 and TRBJ2-1; D may be TRBD1 (6 bases). Between the trimmed V and J ends, which lost 5 bases and 10 bases, there was a span of 12 bases. The CDR3 length is 12 residues. Germline assignment: CDR1 SEHNR and CDR2 FQNEAQ (reference sequence). CDR3 loop: CASSDHQGEQFF. The DNA of the CDR3 is TGTGCCAGCAGCGATCATCAGGGGGAGCAGTTCTTC.

CDR3 amino acids: CASSLARGQVRREQYF. The CDR3 DNA sequence: TGCGCCAGCAGCTTGGCGCGGGGACAGGTGCGACGCGAGCAGTACTTC. V usage is TRBV5-1 and J usage is TRBJ2-7, with 8 bases fitting TRBD1. Germline CDR1 is SGHRS and CDR2 is YFSETQ. The CDR3 is 16 residues long. The ends lost 0 bases at V and 6 bases at J; junction bases unmatched: 11.

The chain uses TRBV7-9 and TRBJ2-2, with a tentative D call TRBD2 (6 bases). Trimming left V 2 bases short and J 6 bases short, with 19 bases between. This CDR3 spans 17 amino acids. CDR1 is SEHNR, CDR2 FQNEAQ, per germline (reference sequence). This CDR3 is CASSLRMAEGRSGELFF. CDR3 bases: TGTGCCAGCAGCTTACGTATGGCGGAGGGCCGATCCGGGGAGCTGTTTTTT.

This rearrangement joins TRBV29-1 to TRBJ2-3, with 10 bases that match TRBD1. The CDR3 length is 21 residues. Germline CDR1 reads SQVTM; CDR2 reads ANQGSEA. With V trimmed by 6 bases and J by 0 bases, 24 bases remained unmatched. DNA for the CDR3: TGCAGCGTGGGGGGGTTGGCGTTCGGGACAGGGGAGAGAGCAAGCACAGATACGCAGTATTTT. The encoded protein is CSVGGLAFGTGERASTDTQYF.

V is TRBV11-2 and J is TRBJ2-5; a weak D match, TRBD2 (6 bases). The germline V and J ends were trimmed by 1 base and 1 base, with 13 bases remaining between them. Germline V gene data show CDR1 as SGHAT and CDR2 as FQNNGV. The CDR3 sequence is 16 residues long. The DNA of the CDR3 is TGTGCCAGCAGCTTAGTGGCGAGGGACTTCCAAGAGACCCAGTACTTC. It translates to CASSLVARDFQETQYF.

The chain carries TRBV21-1 and TRBJ2-5; TRBD1 is taken as the D call from the table, unchecked against the DNA. TRBV21-1 is reported as a pseudogene. This CDR3 contains 18 residues. DNA for the CDR3: TGTGCCAGCAGCAACGCCCCGAGGACAGGGTGTTTTTGGGAGACCCAGTACTTC. This translates into CASSNAPRTGCFWETQYF.

V and J are TRBV7-2 and TRBJ1-1; TRBD1 matches 7 bases. The CDR3 is 15 residues long. The junction had 6 bases not matched to a gene; V was cut back by 5 bases and J by 0 bases. In germline, CDR1 is SGHTA, CDR2 FQGNSA. DNA of the CDR3: TGTGCCAGCAGCGGACGGGACAGATTGAACACTGAAGCTTTCTTT. Translation: CASSGRDRLNTEAFF.

The chain links TRBV30 to TRBJ2-5; maybe TRBD2 (5 bases). The CDR3 is made up of 13 amino acids. Between the trimmed V and J ends, which lost 4 bases and 1 base, there was a span of 10 bases. Germline CDR1 and CDR2: GTSNPN and SVGIG (reference sequence). As DNA, the CDR3 is TGTGCCTGGACCCCCGGGGTCCAAGAGACCCAGTACTTC. Amino acids: CAWTPGVQETQYF.

The J gene is TRBJ2-1, the V gene TRBV9; D unresolved. The CDR3 loop spans 14 amino acids. Trimming removed 4 bases at V and 2 bases at J, with 10 bases between. Per the germline V gene, CDR1 is SGDLS and CDR2 is YYNGEE. The CDR3 region is CASSSRLAYNEQFF. CDR3 DNA sequence: TGTGCCAGCAGCTCGAGGCTAGCCTACAATGAGCAGTTCTTC. The complete variable domain, with remaining parts taken from reference TRBV9 and TRBJ2-1, reads DSGVTQTPKHLITATGQRVTLRCSPRSGDLSVYWYQQSLDQGLQFLIQYYNGEERAKGNILERFSAQQFPDLHSELNLSSLELGDSALYFCASSSRLAYNEQFFGPGTRLTVL.

The chain recombines TRBV6-5 with TRBJ1-1; D might be TRBD1 (6 bases). The CDR3 has 15 residues. CDR1 is MNHEY and CDR2 is SVGAGI in the germline V gene. The germline V and J ends were trimmed by 1 base and 1 base, with 10 bases remaining between them. CDR3 amino acids: CASSYWGQGNTEAFF. CDR3 bases: TGTGCCAGCAGTTACTGGGGGCAGGGGAACACTGAAGCTTTCTTT.

This chain joins TRBV7-8 and TRBJ1-2, with TRBD1 matching 7 bases. The CDR3 spans 17 residues. In germline, CDR1 is SGHVS, CDR2 FQNEAQ. Trimming took 3 bases from V and 3 from J; bases not matched to a gene: 13. The CDR3 spells CASSFDVFRGQHYGYTF. CDR3 DNA sequence: TGTGCCAGCAGCTTCGATGTTTTCAGGGGACAGCACTATGGCTACACCTTC.